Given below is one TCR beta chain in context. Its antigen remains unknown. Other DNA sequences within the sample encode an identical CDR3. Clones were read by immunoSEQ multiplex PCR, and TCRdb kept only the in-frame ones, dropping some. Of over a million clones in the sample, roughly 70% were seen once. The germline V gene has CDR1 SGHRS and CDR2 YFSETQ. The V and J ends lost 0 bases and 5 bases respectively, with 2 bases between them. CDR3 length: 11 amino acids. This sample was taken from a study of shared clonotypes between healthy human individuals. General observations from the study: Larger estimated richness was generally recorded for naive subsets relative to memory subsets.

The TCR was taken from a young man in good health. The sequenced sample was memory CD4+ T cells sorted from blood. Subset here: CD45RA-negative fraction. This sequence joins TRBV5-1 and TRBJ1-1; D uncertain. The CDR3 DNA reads TGCGCCAGCAGCTTGGGTACTGAAGCTTTCTTT. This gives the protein CASSLGTEAFF.